Following are 27 T cell receptor beta chains from one sample sequenced in a study of PD-1 blockade in classical Hodgkin lymphoma. Autologous stem cell transplantation was followed by relapse in every patient, and brentuximab vedotin exposure varied. Magnetic negative selection of thawed PBMCs was the method by which CD4+ T cells were purified. The assay was immunoSEQ multiplex PCR, and TCRdb's table has in-frame clones only and misses some. Here the sample spans some 17,000 clones, around 85% being singletons. Source: CD4+ T cells from blood, taken at baseline. The receptors come from a human donor with classical Hodgkin lymphoma.

The rearrangement joins TRBV5-1 to TRBJ2-7, with 8 bases fitting TRBD1. CDR1 SGHRS and CDR2 YFSETQ come from the germline V gene. J lost 7 bases, V lost 4 bases, and 10 bases had no gene match. CDR3 length: 14 residues. The CDR3 spells CASSPTGVEREQYF. CDR3 DNA sequence: TGCGCCAGCAGCCCGACAGGGGTAGAACGGGAGCAGTACTTC.

The chain recombines TRBV18 with TRBJ1-6; D is perhaps TRBD1 (5 bases). The length of the CDR3 is 17 residues. Germline CDR1 and CDR2: KGHSH and LQKENI. Trimming took 4 bases from V and 0 from J, leaving 13 bases between them. The CDR3 nucleotides read TGTGCCAGCTCACGAGGTGCAGGGAGCTCCTATAATTCACCCCTCCACTTT. Encoded protein: CASSRGAGSSYNSPLHF.

V and J are TRBV6-5 and TRBJ1-2; unclear D gene. The CDR3 has 14 amino acids. V was clipped by 6 bases and J by 8 bases, with 19 bases between them. Per germline, CDR1 MNHEY and CDR2 SVGAGI. Here the CDR3 reads CASSRSPEGGGYTF. DNA for the CDR3: TGTGCCAGCAGCCGGAGTCCTGAAGGAGGCGGCTACACCTTC.

The rearrangement uses TRBV27 and TRBJ2-2; no definite D call. The CDR3 is made up of 14 amino acids. V shed 6 bases and J shed 0 bases, with 8 bases lying between them. Germline-derived CDR1 and CDR2 are MNHEY and SMNVEV (reference sequence). CDR3 DNA sequence: TGTGCCAGCAGGGTAGGGACGAACACCGGGGAGCTGTTTTTT. Amino acids: CASRVGTNTGELFF.

The genes are TRBV7-1 and TRBJ2-7, with D unclear. TRBV7-1 is noted as an ORF with a role that remains uncertain. Trimming left V 4 bases short and J 7 bases short, with 14 bases between. This CDR3 spans 13 amino acids. This CDR3 is CASSLARVREQYF. The CDR3 nucleotides read TGTGCCAGCAGCTTGGCCCGGGTAAGGGAGCAGTACTTC.

The sample holds one count of this clone. This rearrangement joins TRBV7-8 to TRBJ2-2, with D possibly being TRBD2 (6 bases). Trimming took off 5 bases at V and 7 bases at J, with 17 bases between the two ends. CDR3 length: 15 amino acids. The germline V gene encodes CDR1 SGHVS and CDR2 FQNEAQ. Written as DNA, the CDR3 is TGTGCCAGCAGCCCCGTGGCGGGACTTGACGGGGAGCTGTTTTTT. This codes for CASSPVAGLDGELFF.

The V gene is TRBV5-4, the J gene TRBJ2-7; weak D call: TRBD1 (5 bases). Per the germline V gene, CDR1 is SGHNT and CDR2 is YYREEE (reference sequence). V was clipped by 3 bases and J by 1 base, with 8 bases between them. The CDR3 loop spans 13 amino acids. The DNA of the CDR3 is TGTGCCAGCAGCTACGGACAATCCTACGAGCAGTACTTC. Protein: CASSYGQSYEQYF.

The chain employs TRBV10-3 and TRBJ2-7; D uncertain. The CDR3 extends over 12 amino acids. Trimming cost V 6 bases and J 8 bases, with 14 bases left between them. Per the germline V gene, CDR1 is ENHRY and CDR2 is SYGVKD. As DNA, the CDR3 is TGTGCCATCAGCCCAGGCCCCGGTAAGCAGTACTTC. Its translation: CAISPGPGKQYF.

The chain joins TRBV6-6 to TRBJ2-7; tentative D call: TRBD2 (6 bases). Trimming took off 3 bases at V and 6 bases at J, with 12 bases between the two ends. Germline assignment: CDR1 MNHNY and CDR2 SVGAGI (reference sequence). The CDR3 length is 13 residues. CDR3 bases: TGTGCCAGCAGTTATAGTCAGGGAGGCGAGCAGTACTTC. It codes for CASSYSQGGEQYF.

This sequence joins TRBV9 and TRBJ2-1; 7 bases fit TRBD2. The junction had 8 bases not matched to a gene; V was cut back by 0 bases and J by 8 bases. This CDR3 region has 15 residues. The germline V gene encodes CDR1 SGDLS and CDR2 YYNGEE. The CDR3 DNA is TGTGCCAGCAGCGTAGGCGGGAGTACGCTCGATGAGCAGTTCTTC. Residues: CASSVGGSTLDEQFF.

This chain joins TRBV23-1 and TRBJ2-1, with 11 bases aligning to TRBD2. TRBV23-1 is identified as an open reading frame with a role that is uncertain. This CDR3 is built from 19 residues. V trimming: 10 bases; J trimming: 4 bases; junction bases outside the gene matches: 21. CDR3 sequence: CAIPTDRVLAGETYNEQFF. CDR3 DNA: TGCGCCATCCCCACTGACAGGGTACTAGCGGGGGAAACTTACAATGAGCAGTTCTTC.

This clone has just a few counts. This chain uses TRBV9 with TRBJ1-5; no firm D call. With 2 bases removed from V and 0 bases from J, the gap between germline ends came to 3 bases. Germline CDR1 and CDR2: SGDLS and YYNGEE. CDR3 size: 13 residues. The CDR3: CASSVSSNQPQHF. The CDR3 DNA sequence: TGTGCCAGCAGCGTTAGTAGCAATCAGCCCCAGCATTTT. Full variable domain (remainder filled in from reference TRBV9 and TRBJ1-5): DSGVTQTPKHLITATGQRVTLRCSPRSGDLSVYWYQQSLDQGLQFLIQYYNGEERAKGNILERFSAQQFPDLHSELNLSSLELGDSALYFCASSVSSNQPQHFGDGTRLSIL.

This clone has more than one count but fewer than ten. V and J are TRBV6-5 and TRBJ1-2, with D hard to call. The length of the CDR3 is 11 residues. Trimming took off 0 bases at V and 14 bases at J, with 10 bases between the two ends. Germline V lookup: CDR1 MNHEY, CDR2 SVGAGI. CDR3 coding DNA: TGTGCCAGCAGTTACTCCGGTACCACAACCTTC. Protein sequence: CASSYSGTTTF.

This clone showed up just a few times. This rearrangement joins TRBV19 to TRBJ1-5, with D possibly being TRBD1 (5 bases). V lost 6 bases, J lost 9 bases, and 15 bases lay in between. CDR1 LNHDA and CDR2 SQIVND come from the germline V gene (reference sequence). The CDR3 runs to 13 residues. In DNA, the CDR3 is TGTGCCAGTAGCCCAGTTGCGGGGGGGCCCCAGCATTTT. Residues: CASSPVAGGPQHF.

V is TRBV5-1 and J is TRBJ2-7; 9 nucleotides align to TRBD1. After removal of 2 bases from V and 3 bases from J, the junction contained 9 bases not matched to a gene. Germline V gene sequence: CDR1 SGHRS, CDR2 YFSETQ. The CDR3 is 16 amino acids. The CDR3 sequence is CASSFTGGARGYEQYF. CDR3 coding DNA: TGCGCCAGCAGCTTTACAGGGGGCGCGCGCGGCTACGAGCAGTACTTC.

The V and J genes are TRBV5-4 and TRBJ1-1; TRBD1 matches at 9 bases. The ends lost 5 bases at V and 5 bases at J; junction bases unmatched: 7. The CDR3 sequence is 14 residues long. Germline V gene lookup returns CDR1 SGHNT and CDR2 YYREEE (reference sequence). CDR3: CASRHRDRETEAFF. CDR3 sequence (DNA): TGTGCCAGCAGGCACCGGGACAGGGAAACTGAAGCTTTCTTT.

This clone was seen once. The rearrangement links TRBV28 to TRBJ1-5; 7 nucleotides line up with TRBD1. The CDR3 totals 14 residues. Germline V gene lookup returns CDR1 MDHEN and CDR2 SYDVKM. J gave up 6 bases and V 2 bases, and 4 bases lay outside the gene matches. CDR3 in amino acids: CASSLRRGSQPQHF. The CDR3 DNA sequence: TGTGCCAGCAGTTTACGCAGGGGGAGTCAGCCCCAGCATTTT.

This chain uses TRBV5-1 with TRBJ1-4; 10 bases fit TRBD1. The V segment lost 4 bases and the J segment 6 bases; nucleotides outside the gene matches: 6. The CDR3 spans 15 residues. Germline CDR1 SGHRS, CDR2 YFSETQ. In nucleotides, the CDR3 is TGCGCCAGCAGCCCACAAGGACAGGGGGATGAAAAACTGTTTTTT. Encoded protein: CASSPQGQGDEKLFF.

The chain uses TRBV9 and TRBJ2-5; D call uncertain. The germline V gene has CDR1 SGDLS and CDR2 YYNGEE. Trimming pared 0 bases from V and 4 bases from J, leaving 7 bases between. The CDR3 extends over 13 amino acids. The CDR3 loop reads CASSVVSGETQYF. CDR3 coding DNA: TGTGCCAGCAGCGTAGTTAGTGGAGAGACCCAGTACTTC. Together with reference TRBV9 and TRBJ2-5, the CDR3 gives the full variable domain: DSGVTQTPKHLITATGQRVTLRCSPRSGDLSVYWYQQSLDQGLQFLIQYYNGEERAKGNILERFSAQQFPDLHSELNLSSLELGDSALYFCASSVVSGETQYFGPGTRLLVL.

This sequence joins TRBV19 and TRBJ2-1, with D uncertain. Germline CDR1 LNHDA, CDR2 SQIVND (reference sequence). The ends were cut back, 7 bases at V and 9 bases at J, with 22 bases in the middle. The CDR3 contains 15 residues. The CDR3 loop reads CASTRSSVGVSEQFF. For the CDR3, the DNA is TGTGCCAGTACCCGGTCGAGTGTTGGGGTTAGTGAGCAGTTCTTC.

The genes are TRBV6-5 and TRBJ2-5, with a possible D match to TRBD2 (6 bases). Trimming cost V 6 bases and J 5 bases, with 19 bases left between them. The V gene's germline CDR1 is MNHEY and CDR2 SVGAGI. CDR3 length: 15 amino acids. The CDR3 DNA reads TGTGCCAGCAGCTTTTACGGGACTTACAAGGAGACCCAGTACTTC. Translation: CASSFYGTYKETQYF.

As DNA, the CDR3 is TGTGCCAGCAGCTACCGGCGGATTCAGTACTTC. The encoded protein is CASSYRRIQYF. The chain carries TRBV5-4 and TRBJ2-7; D is unresolved. V lost 3 bases and J 10 bases, leaving 11 bases between the germline ends. Germline values: CDR1 SGHNT, CDR2 YYREEE (reference sequence). The CDR3 covers 11 residues.

The table lists this clone with a count of one. J is TRBJ2-2 and V is TRBV11-3; tentative D call: TRBD1 (6 bases). This CDR3 has 15 amino acids. Germline CDR1 and CDR2: SGHNT and YENEEA. The germline V and J ends were trimmed by 3 bases and 3 bases, with 11 bases remaining between them. CDR3 bases: TGTGCCAGCAGCTTGGGGGCCTCGGACACCGGGGAGCTGTTTTTT. Amino acids: CASSLGASDTGELFF.

V usage is TRBV11-2 and J usage is TRBJ2-3; 9 positions agree with TRBD1. CDR3 length equals 13 residues. In germline, CDR1 is SGHAT, CDR2 FQNNGV. V was clipped by 4 bases and J by 6 bases; unmatched bases: 2. This CDR3 reads CASSSGQGDTQYF. The CDR3 DNA is TGTGCCAGCAGCTCGGGACAGGGTGATACGCAGTATTTT.

The chain uses TRBV18 and TRBJ1-1; perhaps TRBD1 as D (5 bases). The CDR3 totals 14 residues. The germline V and J ends were trimmed by 4 bases and 2 bases, with 11 bases remaining between them. Germline V CDR1 and CDR2: KGHSH, LQKENI. The CDR3 is CASSLSDSNTEAFF. The CDR3 nucleotides are TGTGCCAGCTCACTCTCAGACAGTAACACTGAAGCTTTCTTT.

The genes are TRBV27 and TRBJ1-1; D might be TRBD1 (5 bases). The CDR3 has 13 residues. Trimming cost V 2 bases and J 4 bases, with 8 bases left between them. Looked up from germline, CDR1 is MNHEY and CDR2 is SMNVEV (reference sequence). CDR3 in DNA: TGTGCCAGCAGTTTAGGGGGAATCACTGAAGCTTTCTTT. It translates to CASSLGGITEAFF.

The rearrangement uses TRBV29-1 and TRBJ1-1; D unresolved. This CDR3 spans 12 amino acids. V lost 5 bases and J lost 0, with 7 bases in between. The germline CDR1 and CDR2 sequences are SQVTM and ANQGSEA. The CDR3 region is CSVSGLNTEAFF. CDR3 nucleotide sequence: TGCAGCGTTTCAGGTCTGAACACTGAAGCTTTCTTT.